The clone carrying this TCR beta chain was seen a few times. Its specificity is not known. The data were taken from a study of blood T cell dynamics during melanoma immunotherapy. Study-wide results and caveats: At W3, later disease-control patients showed bifurcated PBMC repertoire changes, unlike progressors. It remained unknown if the driving T cell clones were melanoma-specific.

Documented time point: pre-treatment baseline. CDR3 length: 16 residues. Per germline, CDR1 MDHEN and CDR2 SYDVKM. V was shortened by 6 bases and J by 7 bases, with 22 bases between the two germline ends. DNA loading was fixed at 350 to 450 ng for all bulk PBMC samples. The data were produced by immunoSEQ multiplex PCR, yet TCRdb's version contains in-frame clones alone and is incomplete. The table has thousands of clones, around nine tenths seen once. Sequenced material: blood, taken from a patient treated with checkpoint blockade. V gene TRBV28 combines with J gene TRBJ1-5; weak D call: TRBD1 (5 bases). The clonotype comes from a human donor with melanoma. The CDR3 is CASSLSLAREGQPQHF. CDR3 sequence (DNA): TGTGCCAGCAGCCTGTCCTTGGCCAGGGAAGGCCAGCCCCAGCATTTT.